Sequencing of this T cell receptor beta chain was carried out in a study of shared clonotypes between healthy human individuals. Trimming removed 3 bases from V and 4 bases from J, with 13 bases in between. CDR1 is SGDLS and CDR2 is YYNGEE in the germline V gene. The CDR3 runs to 14 residues. Method: immunoSEQ multiplex PCR; TCRdb's copy keeps in-frame clones and lacks some. The sample holds about 2 million clones, 95% seen once. Sequenced: naive CD4+ T cells sorted from blood. Subset indicated: CD45RA+ positively selected. V gene TRBV9 combines with J gene TRBJ1-2; D remains unclear. The receptor's source is a man aged 18 to 35 in good health. CDR3 DNA sequence: TGTGCCAGCAGCGCCCAACCGACGCCCTATGGCTACACCTTC. It codes for CASSAQPTPYGYTF.